These 26 T cell receptor beta chains originate from one sample sequenced in a study of blood T cells in healthy people across ages. Sample-barcoded 5' priming and a J-beta primer mix drove a second PCR of roughly 7 to 11 cycles. Via MiXCR, TCRdb re-called the 5' RACE reads, giving one row per CDR3 protein. The table lists roughly 700,000 distinct CDR3 sequences, about half of them singletons. The sample was blood. The receptor source for this set is an older woman in good health.

The chain is built from TRBV20-1 and TRBJ2-5; D uncertain. Germline-derived CDR1 and CDR2 are DFQATT and SNEGSKA (reference sequence). Trimming removed 0 bases from V and 1 base from J, with 12 bases in between. The CDR3 has 15 residues. As DNA, the CDR3 is TGCAGTGCTAGAGAGGATGGGCTTGGCCAAGAGACCCAGTACTTC. It encodes CSAREDGLGQETQYF.

With respect to this clonotype: This CDR3 fails to terminate in the conserved phenylalanine or tryptophan, so it likely reflects a read error. The limits of the CDR3 on the DNA are not certain, so only TCRdb's listed CDR3 is given. The chain couples TRBV20-1 to TRBJ2-1. Germline V gene lookup returns CDR1 DFQATT and CDR2 SNEGSKA (reference sequence). The CDR3 sequence runs 8 residues, both termini included. This CDR3 reads CSARGQVV.

This clonotype was seen a few times. The chain couples TRBV7-9 to TRBJ1-4; D is perhaps TRBD1 (6 bases). The CDR3 has 11 amino acids. Germline CDR1 reads SEHNR; CDR2 reads FQNEAQ (reference sequence). V gave up 2 bases and J gave up 15 bases, with 10 bases separating them. The CDR3 DNA reads TGTGCCAGCAGCTTACTGGACAGTGTGTTTTTT. Its translation: CASSLLDSVFF.

The chain joins TRBV4-2 to TRBJ2-7; 10 nucleotides match TRBD2. With V trimmed by 1 base and J by 7 bases, 7 bases remained unmatched. The CDR3 runs 15 residues. CDR1 LGHNA and CDR2 YNFKEQ come from the germline V gene. The DNA for the CDR3 is TGTGCCAGCAGCCAAGTAATAGCGGGAGGAGGGGAGCAGTACTTC. Protein: CASSQVIAGGGEQYF.

This chain joins TRBV20-1 and TRBJ2-7; D is unresolved. V lost 5 bases and J 0 bases, leaving 11 bases between the germline ends. The CDR3 sequence is 13 residues long. CDR1 DFQATT and CDR2 SNEGSKA come from the germline V gene (reference sequence). The CDR3 coding sequence is TGCAGTGCTCTCCTGGGCCGCTCCTACGAGCAGTACTTC. Amino acid sequence: CSALLGRSYEQYF.

V and J are TRBV10-3 and TRBJ2-1, with 8 nucleotides matching TRBD2. Germline V gene sequence: CDR1 ENHRY, CDR2 SYGVKD. The length of the CDR3 is 18 residues. With V trimmed by 2 bases and J by 7 bases, 16 bases remained unmatched. CDR3 protein: CAISEPSRGAGARNEQFF. The DNA for the CDR3 is TGTGCCATCAGTGAGCCCTCGAGGGGAGCGGGAGCAAGAAATGAGCAGTTCTTC.

V and J are TRBV12-3 or TRBV12-4 and TRBJ2-3; 13 positions match TRBD2. The length of the CDR3 is 16 residues. The junction had 7 bases not matched to a gene; V was cut back by 5 bases and J by 5 bases. CDR3 sequence reads: CASSLRTSGRQDTQYF. CDR3 DNA: TGTGCCAGCAGTCTCCGGACTAGCGGGAGACAAGATACGCAGTATTTT.

The chain couples TRBV28 to TRBJ1-5; D is ambiguous. Germline V lookup: CDR1 MDHEN, CDR2 SYDVKM. This CDR3 is built from 14 residues. Trimming cost V 5 bases and J 0 bases, with 8 bases left between them. In DNA, the CDR3 is TGTGCCAGCAGTCCAGAGTATAGCAATCAGCCCCAGCATTTT. Protein product: CASSPEYSNQPQHF.

This sequence joins TRBV6-6 and TRBJ2-5, with D uncertain. Germline-derived CDR1 and CDR2 are MNHNY and SVGAGI (reference sequence). Trimming pared 6 bases from V and 11 bases from J, leaving 16 bases between. The CDR3 contains 12 residues. CDR3 region: CASRTQEREQYF. CDR3 sequence (DNA): TGTGCCAGCAGGACCCAGGAGAGAGAGCAGTACTTC.

Concerning this clonotype: One end of the junction fails to match germline, which may point to a read error. This chain links TRBV5-5 with TRBJ1-5; TRBD1 agrees at 8 bases. The CDR3 contains 14 residues. CDR1 and CDR2 from the germline V gene are SGHKS and YYEKEE (reference sequence). This chain's CDR3 is CVSSQTGGNQPQHF. The CDR3 DNA reads TGTGTCAGCAGCCAGACAGGGGGCAATCAGCCCCAGCATTTT.

The J gene is TRBJ2-6, the V gene TRBV20-1; tentative D call: TRBD1 (5 bases). The length of the CDR3 is 13 residues. V dropped 7 bases and J dropped 4 bases, with 11 bases sitting between them. Germline V lookup: CDR1 DFQATT, CDR2 SNEGSKA (reference sequence). The CDR3 DNA is TGCAGTGGCAGGGCCCCCGGGGCCAACGTCCTGACTTTC. Its translation: CSGRAPGANVLTF.

The DNA of the CDR3 is TGTGCCAGCTCTCGACCCCCTTTCTCTCGCGAGCAGTACTTC. It specifies CASSRPPFSREQYF. This chain uses TRBV18 with TRBJ2-7; no firm D call. V shed 6 bases and J shed 6 bases, with 18 bases lying between them. Per germline, CDR1 KGHSH and CDR2 LQKENI. This CDR3 has 14 amino acids.

The CDR3 reads CASSPRQYQETQYF. The CDR3 bases are TGTGCCAGCAGCCCCCGACAGTATCAAGAGACCCAGTACTTC. The chain is built from TRBV7-8 and TRBJ2-5; tentatively, D is TRBD1 (5 bases). CDR3 length: 14 residues. V lost 5 bases and J 2 bases, leaving 12 bases between the germline ends. Germline lookup yields CDR1 SGHVS and CDR2 FQNEAQ.

V gene TRBV11-2 combines with J gene TRBJ1-4; D ambiguous. V lost 5 bases and J 3 bases, leaving 16 bases between the germline ends. This CDR3 contains 16 residues. The germline gives CDR1 SGHAT, CDR2 FQNNGV. As DNA, the CDR3 is TGTGCCAGCAGCCCCAGTCGGCGTCTGGCTAATGAAAAACTGTTTTTT. Translating gives CASSPSRRLANEKLFF.

This clonotype was detected a few times. The chain employs TRBV6-2 or TRBV6-3 and TRBJ2-3; possibly TRBD2 for D (5 bases). The V gene lost 4 bases and the J gene lost 2 bases, with 13 bases spanning the gap. CDR3 size: 15 residues. Germline lookup yields CDR1 MNHEY and CDR2 SVGEGT. The DNA of the CDR3 is TGTGCCAGCAGTTCGAGGGCCCCCCTCACAGATACGCAGTATTTT. It yields the protein CASSSRAPLTDTQYF.

The V gene is TRBV20-1, the J gene TRBJ1-1, with D possibly TRBD1 on 5 matching bases. The V end lost 1 base, the J end lost 0 bases, and 6 bases lay between the germline ends. The CDR3 is made up of 13 amino acids. Per germline, CDR1 DFQATT and CDR2 SNEGSKA (reference sequence). Here the CDR3 reads CSARAGLNTEAFF. The DNA of the CDR3 is TGCAGTGCTAGAGCAGGGTTGAACACTGAAGCTTTCTTT.

V gene TRBV6-2 or TRBV6-3 combines with J gene TRBJ2-5, with 12 bases matching TRBD2. V lost 4 bases and J lost 11; bases outside the gene matches: 20. The CDR3 spans 18 residues. The V gene's germline CDR1 is MNHEY and CDR2 SVGEGT. The CDR3 protein is CASSSRRDSSGRAEEQYF. CDR3 coding DNA: TGTGCCAGCAGTTCCCGACGTGACTCTAGCGGGAGGGCCGAGGAGCAGTACTTC.

In this sample, this clonotype turned up a few times. The genes are TRBV12-3 or TRBV12-4 and TRBJ2-7, with D hard to call. Near its end, the DNA agrees better with TRBJ2-5, so the J call may be wrong. This CDR3 contains 15 residues. CDR3: CASSLHTASQETQYF. In DNA form, the CDR3 reads TGTGCCAGCAGTTTACATACGGCGAGTCAAGAGACCCAGTACTTC.

This clonotype was seen a handful of times. The CDR3 DNA reads as TGCGCCAGCAACCGGGACCCGTCCTACAATGAGCAGTTCTTC. Protein: CASNRDPSYNEQFF. The chain couples TRBV5-1 to TRBJ2-1; the D call may be TRBD1 or TRBD2 (5 bases each). CDR1 is SGHRS, CDR2 YFSETQ, per germline. There are 14 residues in the CDR3. V shed 6 bases and J shed 1 base, with 11 bases lying between them.

This clonotype was counted between two and nine times. This chain joins TRBV6-6 and TRBJ2-7; TRBD1 might be the D (6 bases). Germline V lookup: CDR1 MNHNY, CDR2 SVGAGI (reference sequence). The CDR3 totals 14 residues. Trimming pared 7 bases from V and 3 bases from J, leaving 16 bases between. CDR3 sequence: CASTQAGAFYEQYF. As DNA, the CDR3 is TGTGCCAGCACCCAGGCAGGGGCGTTCTACGAGCAGTACTTC.

The V gene is TRBV5-1, the J gene TRBJ2-3; 7 bases align to TRBD1. V lost 0 bases and J lost 2; bases outside the gene matches: 6. CDR1 SGHRS and CDR2 YFSETQ come from the germline V gene. The length of the CDR3 is 16 residues. DNA of the CDR3: TGCGCCAGCAGCTTGGAATCGAGGGGGCCCACAGATACGCAGTATTTT. It is translated as CASSLESRGPTDTQYF.

The sample holds a few counts of this clonotype. The chain joins TRBV7-9 to TRBJ2-3, with TRBD2 matching 12 bases. The germline V gene has CDR1 SEHNR and CDR2 FQNEAQ (reference sequence). This CDR3 has 15 amino acids. V shed 4 bases, J shed 4 bases, and the junction held 3 bases outside the gene matches. CDR3 DNA: TGTGCCAGCAGCTCTAGCGGGAGGGCGTCAGATACGCAGTATTTT. Its protein product is CASSSSGRASDTQYF. The variable domain in full, completed from reference TRBV7-9 and TRBJ2-3, reads DTGVSQNPRHKITKRGQNVTFRCDPISEHNRLYWYRQTLGQGPEFLTYFQNEAQLEKSRLLSDRFSAERPKGSFSTLEIQRTEQGDSAMYLCASSSSGRASDTQYFGPGTRLTVL.

V usage is TRBV15 and J usage is TRBJ2-3; a possible D gene is TRBD2 (5 bases). The germline CDR1 and CDR2 sequences are LNHNV and YYDKDF (reference sequence). V lost 0 bases to trimming and J lost 4 bases, with 14 bases between them. This CDR3 contains 16 residues. Written as DNA, the CDR3 is TGTGCCACCAGCAGAGATCGCCCGGGGAGCCCAGATACGCAGTATTTT. Translation gives CATSRDRPGSPDTQYF.

The chain carries TRBV2 and TRBJ2-3, with a possible D match to TRBD1 (6 bases). V shed 3 bases and J shed 1 base, with 14 bases lying between them. The CDR3 runs to 16 residues. CDR1 is SNHLY, CDR2 FYNNEI, per germline. The CDR3 sequence: CASSEGHSPRTDTQYF. DNA of the CDR3: TGTGCCAGCAGTGAGGGACATTCGCCCCGCACAGATACGCAGTATTTT.

About this clonotype: A much larger clone lies one base from this, so it may be a read error. The chain uses TRBV29-1 and TRBJ2-5, with 9 bases lining up with TRBD2. Losses at the gene ends were 7 bases for V and 4 bases for J; bases not matched to a gene: 10. The CDR3 spans 14 residues. Germline loops: CDR1 SQVTM, CDR2 ANQGSEA. The CDR3 here is CSARISGSSETQYF. The DNA of the CDR3 is TGCAGCGCTCGGATTAGCGGGAGTTCAGAGACCCAGTACTTC.

This chain uses TRBV4-1 with TRBJ2-1; D is tentatively TRBD1 or TRBD2 (5 bases each). Trimming took off 3 bases at V and 1 base at J, with 16 bases between the two ends. CDR3 size: 17 residues. Germline CDR1 is MGHRA and CDR2 is YSYEKL. CDR3 bases: TGCGCCAGCAGCCATGGGGACGGTAGCTTGTCCTACAATGAGCAGTTCTTC. This encodes CASSHGDGSLSYNEQFF.